The T cell receptor beta chain under discussion was sequenced for a study of OX40 agonist ivuxolimab in advanced cancers. Study-wide context: Ivuxolimab was an agonistic, fully human IgG2 monoclonal antibody directed against OX40 (CD134), a costimulatory receptor. Intravenous ivuxolimab was administered to patients every 2 weeks at six dose levels: 0.01, 0.1, 0.3, 1.5, 3 and 10 mg/kg. Among the roughly 50 dose-escalation patients, roughly 20 had hepatocellular carcinoma, approximately 15 melanoma, 9 renal cell carcinoma and 9 head and neck cancer. In the dose-escalation cohort, 82.7% of patients were male, and the mean age was approximately 60 years, with a range of about 20 to 79. Prior anti-PD-1, anti-PD-L1 or anti-CTLA-4 therapy was permitted, and checkpoint inhibitors had been received by roughly 40% of dose-escalation patients. Partial responses were achieved by three dose-escalation patients, of whom one had hepatocellular carcinoma and two had cutaneous melanoma. Peripheral TCRbeta sequencing aimed to test whether ivuxolimab altered TCR sequence diversity and caused clonal T-cell expansion. The paper covers the monotherapy dose-escalation part of the phase I ivuxolimab trial, which included N ≈ 52 patients. Study-level results and caveats: Antigen specificity was not determined for the clonally expanded peripheral T cells. Partial responders in the 0.1-3.0 mg/kg groups had among the lowest normalized peripheral clonal expansion, especially among CD8+ T cells. After ivuxolimab, more expanded clones were found on average in CD8+ T cells than in CD4+ T cells. At doses of 0.1 to 3.0 mg/kg, clonal expansion of both CD4+ and CD8+ blood T cells was observed from baseline to week 6. Low levels of normalized T-cell clonal expansion were also seen in some nonresponding patients.

For sequencing of the TCRbeta CDR3 region, genomic DNA was extracted from the sorted cells. The immunoSEQ Assay was used to sequence the TCRbeta CDR3 regions. TCRdb obtained this table from immuneACCESS and retained in-frame rearrangements with V and J assigned. These tables miss some clones; where compared with another copy, unresolved V genes account for less than half of the shortfall, and the remainder is unexplained. For this sample there are 35,000 to 45,000 clones; about 85% appear just once. Around 2.7% of the sample is taken by the ten largest. About this clone itself: Its antigen remains unidentified. Base qualities are missing; no much larger clone stands one base away.

The trial excluded patients who had a history of autoimmune disease or who were on systemic immunosuppression. Peripheral blood for TCR sequencing was drawn from every dose cohort at baseline, at cycle 4 day 1 and at cycle 7 day 1. The samples were drawn from a first-in-human, open-label, multicenter phase I dose-escalation trial of ivuxolimab. The trial enrolled adults with locally advanced or metastatic head and neck squamous cell, hepatocellular, melanoma or renal cell carcinoma. Before TCR sequencing, CD4+ T cells and CD8+ T cells from peripheral blood were sorted into separate populations. The CDR3 numbers 13 residues from cysteine through phenylalanine. The retained sequence is limited to the CDR3, 39 bases, with the frame set at the first base. V lost 3 bases and J lost 2 bases; the stretch between them is 11 bases long. As encoded in the germline V gene, CDR1 is SQVTM while CDR2 is ANQGSEA.

The sequence joins TRBV29-1 to TRBJ2-7; TRBD1 might be the D gene, on 6 matching bases. Here the sequenced sample was CD4+ or CD8+ T cells sorted from blood, taken in a trial of the OX40 agonist ivuxolimab. This receptor was obtained from an adult with an advanced solid tumor such as melanoma, head and neck, liver or kidney cancer. The nucleotide sequence reads as follows: TGCAGCGTTGAGGACAGTCCTACCTACGAGCAGTACTTC. Its protein is CSVEDSPTYEQYF.